These 5 T cell receptor beta chains were sequenced from one sample in a study of cytomegalovirus exposure and HLA in healthy donors (dated by TCRdb to 2015 to 2018). Library preparation used the immunoSEQ multiplex PCR assay. A mixture of 60 forward primers for TCR Vbeta segments and 13 reverse primers for TCR Jbeta segments was used in the multiplex PCR. In its TCRdb copy, this immuneACCESS table keeps in-frame sequences only and misses some clones. Where compared with another copy, unresolved V genes explain less than half of these, and the others have no known cause. The sample records about 130,000 clones, approximately 74% of which are singletons. Under 8.5% of the sample belongs to the ten largest clones. The source material was PBMCs. The source is a male donor in good health and CMV-seronegative.

The chain carries TRBV30 and TRBJ1-5, with 9 bases aligning to TRBD1. The V gene end was trimmed by 3 bases and the J gene end by 2 bases; junction bases not matched to a gene: 11. Germline-derived CDR1 and CDR2 are GTSNPN and SVGIG (reference sequence). This CDR3 contains 17 residues. The CDR3 spells CAWSPGDRVIGNQPQHF. DNA of the CDR3: TGTGCCTGGAGCCCGGGGGACAGGGTTATCGGCAATCAGCCCCAGCATTTT.

This chain uses TRBV28 with TRBJ1-6; unclear D gene. Trimming removed 2 bases at V and 4 bases at J, with 3 bases between. Germline values: CDR1 MDHEN, CDR2 SYDVKM. CDR3 length: 13 residues. Written as DNA, the CDR3 is TGTGCCAGCAGTTTACAATATAATTCACCCCTCCACTTT. Protein: CASSLQYNSPLHF.

This chain connects TRBV10-3 to TRBJ2-1; TRBD1 aligns across 8 bases. This CDR3 has 12 residues. Trimming took 4 bases from V and 7 from J; bases not matched to a gene: 0. The germline gives CDR1 ENHRY, CDR2 SYGVKD. This chain's CDR3 is CAISGTGNEQFF. DNA for the CDR3: TGTGCCATCAGTGGGACAGGGAATGAGCAGTTCTTC.

This chain joins TRBV10-3 and TRBJ2-1; 14 bases match TRBD2. CDR3 size: 15 residues. The V gene end was trimmed by 6 bases and the J gene end by 9 bases; junction bases not matched to a gene: 7. Germline V gene lookup returns CDR1 ENHRY and CDR2 SYGVKD. CDR3 nucleotides: TGTGCCATCAGGGGACTAGCGGGAGAAATCGGTGAGCAGTTCTTC. Protein sequence: CAIRGLAGEIGEQFF.

V is TRBV2 and J is TRBJ2-1; 12 positions match TRBD1. Trimming removed 11 bases from V and 7 bases from J; junction bases left unmatched: 9. The CDR3 has 14 amino acids. CDR1 is SNHLY and CDR2 is FYNNEI in the germline V gene. CDR3: CALRSGQGANEQFF. The CDR3 nucleotides read TGTGCCCTCAGATCGGGACAGGGGGCAAATGAGCAGTTCTTC. The whole variable domain, remainder taken from reference TRBV2 and TRBJ2-1, is EPEVTQTPSHQVTQMGQEVILRCVPISNHLYFYWYRQILGQKVEFLVSFYNNEISEKSEIFDDQFSVERPDGSNFTLKIRSTKLEDSAMYFCALRSGQGANEQFFGPGTRLTVL.